The 14 T cell receptor beta chains reported below all come from one sample, sequenced in a study of T cell repertoires in breast cancer. Primers covering all TCR V genes were used in emulsion RT-PCR on CD8+ T cells. During the second nested PCR, blocking oligonucleotides suppressed genes that were not paired. One entry per CDR3 protein results from TCRdb running MiXCR on the emulsion pairing reads. The sample holds roughly 39,000 distinct CDR3 sequences, over 40% seen once. Sequencing used CD8+ T cells. These receptors originate from a pool of human donors with breast cancer or a healthy control (not recorded which).

This clonotype was counted between two and nine times. J is TRBJ2-1 and V is TRBV20-1; D possibly corresponds to TRBD2 (6 bases). V was clipped by 3 bases and J by 3 bases, with 12 bases between them. In germline, CDR1 is DFQATT, CDR2 SNEGSKA (reference sequence). This CDR3 contains 14 residues. CDR3 region: CSASKQRVYNEQFF. CDR3 DNA sequence: TGCAGTGCTAGTAAGCAGCGGGTCTACAATGAGCAGTTCTTC.

In its sample, this clonotype was seen a few times. V is TRBV6-2 or TRBV6-3 and J is TRBJ1-1; D is unclear. V shed 7 bases and J shed 0 bases, with 6 bases lying between them. This CDR3 is built from 12 residues. Germline CDR1 and CDR2: MNHEY and SVGEGT. Written as DNA, the CDR3 is TGTGCCAGCACCACAGTGAACACTGAAGCTTTCTTT. Translated: CASTTVNTEAFF.

This clonotype was seen just once. The CDR3 DNA sequence: TGTGCCAGCAGCTTAGGTTCAGGCGGGAGTTTCGATACGCAGTATTTT. It specifies CASSLGSGGSFDTQYF. The rearrangement uses TRBV7-9 and TRBJ2-3, with 7 nucleotides matching TRBD2. V shed 1 base, J shed 6 bases, and the junction held 10 bases outside the gene matches. The CDR3 length is 16 residues. Looked up from germline, CDR1 is SEHNR and CDR2 is FQNEAQ (reference sequence).

This chain connects TRBV11-2 to TRBJ1-1; TRBD1 matches at 7 bases. Germline V gene sequence: CDR1 SGHAT, CDR2 FQNNGV. The J segment lost 6 bases and the V segment lost 3 bases, leaving 1 base of the junction unmatched. The CDR3 has 12 residues. The CDR3 nucleotides read TGTGCCAGCAGCTTTGACAGGGCTGAAGCTTTCTTT. Protein product: CASSFDRAEAFF. The entire variable domain, with the rest obtained from reference TRBV11-2 and TRBJ1-1, is as follows: EAGVAQSPRYKIIEKRQSVAFWCNPISGHATLYWYQQILGQGPKLLIQFQNNGVVDDSQLPKDRFSAERLKGVDSTLKIQPAKLEDSAVYLCASSFDRAEAFFGQGTRLTVV.

The CDR3 region is CASSLTSDWETQYF. DNA for the CDR3: TGTGCCAGCAGCTTAACGTCCGATTGGGAGACCCAGTACTTC. This sequence joins TRBV7-3 and TRBJ2-5; D not resolved. Germline V gene sequence: CDR1 SGHTA, CDR2 FQGTGA. Between the trimmed V and J ends, which lost 0 bases and 5 bases, there was a span of 10 bases. The CDR3 covers 14 residues. The variable domain in full, completed from reference TRBV7-3 and TRBJ2-5, reads GAGVSQTPSNKVTEKGKYVELRCDPISGHTALYWYRQSLGQGPEFLIYFQGTGAADDSGLPNDRFFAVRPEGSVSTLKIQRTERGDSAVYLCASSLTSDWETQYFGPGTRLLVL.

This clonotype has a single count. J is TRBJ2-7 and V is TRBV6-2 or TRBV6-3; the D is unclear. The CDR3 is 14 residues long. Trimming took off 3 bases at V and 5 bases at J, with 14 bases between the two ends. CDR1 MNHEY and CDR2 SVGEGT come from the germline V gene. CDR3 bases: TGTGCCAGCAGTTATCCCGCGGTCCGGAACGAGCAGTACTTC. Its protein is CASSYPAVRNEQYF.

This sequence joins TRBV3-1 and TRBJ1-2; D gene uncertain. V was trimmed by 5 bases and J by 1 base, leaving 5 bases between them. Germline V gene sequence: CDR1 LGHDT, CDR2 YNNKEL (reference sequence). The CDR3 sequence is 12 residues long. The CDR3 region has the DNA TGTGCCAGCAGCTCTGGTAACTATGGCTACACCTTC. Amino acid sequence: CASSSGNYGYTF.

The chain links TRBV19 to TRBJ1-1; D may be TRBD1 (6 bases). V was cut by 4 bases and J by 4 bases, with 16 bases left in between. CDR1 LNHDA and CDR2 SQIVND come from the germline V gene (reference sequence). CDR3 size: 15 residues. The CDR3 reads CASSNRGTASTEAFF. CDR3 DNA sequence: TGTGCCAGTAGTAATAGGGGGACCGCGAGCACTGAAGCTTTCTTT.

The rearrangement links TRBV14 to TRBJ2-3, with 9 bases that match TRBD1. The CDR3 is 15 amino acids. Per the germline V gene, CDR1 is SGHDN and CDR2 is FVKESK. Trimming took 3 bases from V and 8 from J; bases not matched to a gene: 9. CDR3 nucleotide sequence: TGTGCCAGCAGCCAGACGGACAGGGGTCGTGTTACGCAGTATTTT. Protein product: CASSQTDRGRVTQYF.

On this clonotype: Here the CDR3 omits its conserved ending phenylalanine or tryptophan, so a read error is the likely source. This chain joins TRBV6-1 and TRBJ1-5; no clear D. Per the germline V gene, CDR1 is MNHNS and CDR2 is SASEGT. Deletions cut 6 bases from V and 4 bases from J, with 13 bases between. This CDR3 has 14 residues. Here the CDR3 reads CASRIREINQPQHL. CDR3 in DNA: TGTGCCAGCAGGATCCGGGAAATAAATCAGCCCCAGCATCTT.

Of note for this clonotype: This could be a read error, since a much larger clone is one nucleotide away. The gene calls are TRBV6-2 or TRBV6-3 and TRBJ1-2; D is unresolved. The CDR3 contains 13 residues. V dropped 10 bases and J dropped 6 bases, with 18 bases sitting between them. Germline V lookup: CDR1 MNHEY, CDR2 SVGEGT. Here the CDR3 DNA reads TGTGCCAACAGCGCAGCGGAAACTAATGGCTACACCTTC. Translated: CANSAAETNGYTF.

This clonotype was detected only a few times. The CDR3 region has the DNA TGTGCCAGCAGTTGGGGACAGGGGAACTATGGCTACACCTTC. This gives the protein CASSWGQGNYGYTF. V gene TRBV27 combines with J gene TRBJ1-2; 10 bases map to TRBD1. Per the germline V gene, CDR1 is MNHEY and CDR2 is SMNVEV (reference sequence). The CDR3 has 14 amino acids. V was clipped by 4 bases and J by 2 bases; unmatched bases: 1.

With respect to this clonotype: A clone one base away is much larger, so this may be a read error. CDR3 protein: CSASDGGAGAFF. The CDR3 DNA is TGCAGTGCTAGCGACGGTGGGGCTGGAGCTTTCTTT. This chain uses TRBV20-1 with TRBJ1-1; TRBD1 might be the D (5 bases). The CDR3 covers 12 residues. Germline V gives CDR1 DFQATT, CDR2 SNEGSKA (reference sequence). The V gene lost 3 bases and the J gene lost 10 bases, with 15 bases spanning the gap.

The chain links TRBV20-1 to TRBJ1-2; D remains unclear. Looked up from germline, CDR1 is DFQATT and CDR2 is SNEGSKA (reference sequence). The V end was cut by 6 bases, the J end by 4 bases, with 18 bases between. This CDR3 is 14 amino acids long. CDR3 in DNA: TGCAGTGCGGAAACTACCTCCATGGGCTATGGCTACACCTTC. This encodes CSAETTSMGYGYTF.